Reported below is one T cell receptor beta chain. Antigen specificity is unknown. The data were obtained in a study of regulatory T cells in long-lasting Graves disease. Study conclusions and caveats: The analysis examined peripheral blood only and excluded thyroid tissue.

CDR3-region Arm-PCR and iRepertoire HTBI primers produced the TCR beta libraries. MiXCR, applied by TCRdb to the multiplex PCR reads, yields one record per CDR3 protein. The sample lists approximately 690,000 distinct CDR3 sequences, about 32% occurring once. The germline CDR1 and CDR2 sequences are SEHNR and FQNEAQ (reference sequence). Trimming took 3 bases from V and 9 from J, leaving 12 bases between them. CDR3 size: 14 residues. Noted time point: persistent/refractory GD, antithyroid drugs over 5 years with positive TRAb. Extracted RNA from PBMCs served as the source of the TCR library. The chain carries TRBV7-9 and TRBJ1-6; perhaps TRBD1 as D (5 bases). The origin of this receptor is a female donor with Graves disease. This material consisted of peripheral blood mononuclear cells (PBMCs), taken when the disease was refractory, from a patient treated with antithyroid drugs. Written as DNA, the CDR3 is TGTGCCAGCAGCTTTGCAAGGGGTAGTTCACCCCTCCACTTT. It yields the protein CASSFARGSSPLHF.